These 20 T cell receptor beta chains share one sample of origin, sequenced in a study. Treg sorting used a CD4+CD25+CD127-/low gate. TCRdb re-analysed the 5' RACE reads in MiXCR, keeping a single row per CDR3 protein. The data contain more than 55,000 distinct CDR3 sequences, around 20% of them seen just once; the ten biggest clones take up 2.5% to 4%. The specimen was tumor-infiltrating Tregs sorted from the breast tumor. The source of these receptors is a female donor with breast cancer.

The chain couples TRBV6-5 to TRBJ1-1; TRBD1 is a possible D gene (5 bases). This CDR3 comprises 15 residues. Germline V gene lookup returns CDR1 MNHEY and CDR2 SVGAGI. V gave up 6 bases and J gave up 6 bases, with 20 bases separating them. CDR3 nucleotides: TGTGCCAGCAGGCCGGGACTGGGGTGGGTCGCTGAAGCTTTCTTT. Its protein product is CASRPGLGWVAEAFF.

This clonotype was recorded a few times. This chain links TRBV5-1 with TRBJ2-2; D perhaps matches TRBD2 (6 bases). Trimming stripped 4 bases from V and 2 bases from J, with 9 bases between. This CDR3 region has 14 residues. Per germline, CDR1 SGHRS and CDR2 YFSETQ. CDR3 sequence: CASSAGTNTGELFF. The CDR3 coding sequence is TGCGCCAGCAGCGCGGGAACAAACACCGGGGAGCTGTTTTTT.

The gene calls are TRBV6-1 and TRBJ1-5; the match to TRBD1 covers 7 bases. Germline CDR1 MNHNS, CDR2 SASEGT. V lost 1 base, J lost 1 base, and 1 base stayed unmatched. The CDR3 is made up of 15 amino acids. The CDR3 loop is CASSEGQGSNQPQHF. The DNA for the CDR3 is TGTGCCAGCAGTGAAGGACAGGGCAGCAATCAGCCCCAGCATTTT.

The chain joins TRBV4-1 to TRBJ2-5; D is perhaps TRBD1 (6 bases). This CDR3 contains 14 residues. V was clipped by 5 bases and J by 5 bases, with 15 bases between them. Germline V gene lookup returns CDR1 MGHRA and CDR2 YSYEKL. The CDR3 region is CASSSGRRGETQYF. The DNA for the CDR3 is TGCGCCAGCAGCTCCGGGCGAAGGGGGGAGACCCAGTACTTC.

In the case of this clonotype: The junction differs from germline at one of its ends, possibly a read error. The V and J genes are TRBV5-1 and TRBJ2-7; 7 bases match TRBD2. Germline V lookup: CDR1 SGHRS, CDR2 YFSETQ. The CDR3 has 15 residues. Here the CDR3 DNA reads TGCGCCAGCAGCCCTGGGGCAGGGAGGGCCTACGAGCGGTACTTC. It encodes CASSPGAGRAYERYF. Together with reference TRBV5-1 and TRBJ2-7, the CDR3 gives the full variable domain: KAGVTQTPRYLIKTRGQQVTLSCSPISGHRSVSWYQQTPGQGLQFLFEYFSETQRNKGNFPGRFSGRQFSNSRSEMNVSTLELGDSALYLCASSPGAGRAYERYFGPGTRLTVT.

This clonotype has a handful of counts. The genes are TRBV7-9 and TRBJ2-3; no clear D gene. Trimming pared 1 base from V and 3 bases from J, leaving 8 bases between. Germline lookup yields CDR1 SEHNR and CDR2 FQNEAQ (reference sequence). There are 14 residues in the CDR3. The CDR3 nucleotides read TGTGCCAGCAGCTTAGACCACTCGACAGATACGCAGTATTTT. Amino acids: CASSLDHSTDTQYF.

Turning to this clonotype: A read error may explain this, as a much larger clone is one base away. The chain uses TRBV5-1 and TRBJ2-1; 11 positions match TRBD2. Trimming at V came to 4 bases and at J to 9 bases, leaving 9 bases not matched to a gene. This CDR3 has 15 residues. Germline CDR1 SGHRS, CDR2 YFSETQ. This CDR3 reads CASSTSGSGNIEQFF. The CDR3 DNA reads TGCGCCAGCAGCACTAGCGGGAGTGGGAACATTGAGCAGTTCTTC.

This clonotype was detected only a few times. V and J are TRBV24-1 and TRBJ1-2; D not resolved. Germline CDR1 KGHDR, CDR2 SFDVKD. CDR3 size: 13 residues. V dropped 7 bases and J dropped 3 bases, with 11 bases sitting between them. The CDR3 sequence is CATSHGLDYGYTF. The CDR3 DNA follows: TGTGCCACCAGCCACGGGTTGGACTATGGCTACACCTTC.

This clonotype has more than one count but fewer than ten. This chain joins TRBV7-2 and TRBJ2-5, with 9 bases identical to TRBD2. V was clipped by 6 bases and J by 4 bases; unmatched bases: 9. This CDR3 spans 15 amino acids. The germline CDR1 and CDR2 sequences are SGHTA and FQGNSA. The CDR3: CASRDSGSRAETQYF. CDR3 nucleotide sequence: TGTGCCAGCAGAGATAGCGGGAGTAGAGCAGAGACCCAGTACTTC.

In regard to this clonotype: The germline gene is not matched at one end of the junction; a read error may be the cause. The chain recombines TRBV28 with TRBJ1-4; no definite D call. CDR1 is MDHEN, CDR2 SYDVKM, per germline. The CDR3 sequence is 15 residues long. CDR3 region: CAGSTSEATIEKLFF. The CDR3 DNA is TGTGCCGGCAGCACCTCCGAGGCAACGATAGAAAAACTGTTTTTT.

This clonotype turned up a few times. This chain uses TRBV7-8 with TRBJ2-2, with a weak D call TRBD2 (7 bases). V lost 1 base to trimming and J lost 3 bases, with 9 bases between them. Germline assignment: CDR1 SGHVS and CDR2 FQNEAQ. The CDR3 is 15 amino acids. CDR3 DNA sequence: TGTGCCAGCAGCTTAGAAGGGGGGGACACCGGGGAGCTGTTTTTT. It yields the protein CASSLEGGDTGELFF.

The chain links TRBV5-5 to TRBJ2-7, with D hard to call. Germline V gene lookup returns CDR1 SGHKS and CDR2 YYEKEE (reference sequence). V lost 2 bases to trimming and J lost 4 bases, with 13 bases between them. CDR3 length: 14 residues. CDR3 DNA sequence: TGTGCCAGCAGCTTTCCCGGTAAGGTGTACGAGCAGTACTTC. It yields the protein CASSFPGKVYEQYF. The full variable domain, with the rest looked up from reference TRBV5-5 and TRBJ2-7, is DAGVTQSPTHLIKTRGQQVTLRCSPISGHKSVSWYQQVLGQGPQFIFQYYEKEERGRGNFPDRFSARQFPNYSSELNVNALLLGDSALYLCASSFPGKVYEQYFGPGTRLTVT.

This clonotype was picked up a small number of times. This sequence joins TRBV5-6 and TRBJ1-3; no firm D call. CDR1 is SGHDT, CDR2 YYEEEE, per germline. The CDR3 contains 14 residues. The V end lost 1 base, the J end lost 2 bases, and 7 bases lay between the germline ends. The CDR3: CASSLYQAGNTIYF. The CDR3 DNA follows: TGTGCCAGCAGCTTGTATCAGGCTGGAAACACCATATATTTT.

This sequence joins TRBV5-5 and TRBJ1-1, with D unresolved. CDR3 size: 13 residues. The germline CDR1 and CDR2 sequences are SGHKS and YYEKEE (reference sequence). Trimming left V 0 bases short and J 1 base short, with 4 bases between. CDR3 amino acids: CASSLGSNTEAFF. CDR3 bases: TGTGCCAGCAGCTTGGGCTCGAACACTGAAGCTTTCTTT.

This clonotype appeared many times. The rearrangement uses TRBV5-1 and TRBJ2-4, with 14 bases matching TRBD2. V lost 4 bases to trimming and J lost 0 bases; unmatched junction nucleotides: 9. Per the germline V gene, CDR1 is SGHRS and CDR2 is YFSETQ. The CDR3 consists of 19 residues. The CDR3 region has the DNA TGCGCCAGCAGCGCGGGGACTAGCGGGAGAAGGGAAGCCAAAAACATTCAGTACTTC. It encodes CASSAGTSGRREAKNIQYF.

This clonotype has a handful of counts. V usage is TRBV5-1 and J usage is TRBJ1-6; 8 bases are shared with TRBD1. The CDR3 sequence is 16 residues long. CDR1 is SGHRS, CDR2 YFSETQ, per germline. V was clipped by 4 bases and J by 6 bases; unmatched bases: 9. The CDR3 nucleotides read TGCGCCAGCAGCCCGACGACAGGGGAATCTAATTCACCCCTCCACTTT. Translated, it gives CASSPTTGESNSPLHF.

The chain employs TRBV6-2 or TRBV6-3 and TRBJ2-7; the D gene could be TRBD1 or TRBD2 (5 bases each). CDR1 and CDR2 from the germline V gene are MNHEY and SVGEGT. The CDR3 spans 14 residues. V gave up 6 bases and J gave up 3 bases, with 15 bases separating them. CDR3 region: CASRHPGRDYEQYF. In DNA form, the CDR3 reads TGTGCCAGCAGACACCCGGGACGGGACTACGAGCAGTACTTC.

As for this clonotype: A much larger clone differs from this one at a single base, so this may be a read error. Here the CDR3 omits its conserved ending phenylalanine or tryptophan, so a read error is the likely source. The V call is TRBV20-1, the J call TRBJ1-1; TRBD1 matches at 10 bases. This CDR3 is 13 amino acids long. The junction had 3 bases not matched to a gene; V was cut back by 7 bases and J by 1 base. CDR1 DFQATT and CDR2 SNEGSKA come from the germline V gene (reference sequence). The CDR3 DNA reads as TGCAGTGTCAGGGACAGGGGGAACACTGAAGCTTTCCTT. This encodes CSVRDRGNTEAFL.

The genes are TRBV5-1 and TRBJ2-7; D gene ambiguous. V was clipped by 0 bases and J by 6 bases, with 16 bases between them. The CDR3 sequence is 15 residues long. Germline lookup yields CDR1 SGHRS and CDR2 YFSETQ. The CDR3 DNA reads TGCGCCAGCAGCTTGGCCCCCGCGAGAAGCTCCGAGCAGTACTTC. This sequence encodes CASSLAPARSSEQYF.

This clonotype has at least ten counts. The J gene is TRBJ2-7, the V gene TRBV5-5; D is unresolved. The CDR3 covers 13 residues. Trimming took 1 base from V and 5 from J, leaving 10 bases between them. Germline-derived CDR1 and CDR2 are SGHKS and YYEKEE (reference sequence). The CDR3 reads CASSLMGQNEQYF. CDR3 in DNA: TGTGCCAGCAGCTTGATGGGTCAGAACGAGCAGTACTTC.